A single TCR beta chain is shown here with its context. Using RNA transcripts as the source, TCR beta CDR3 regions were amplified. A set of HTBI primers served as the primers for a first-round RT-PCR of the TCR CDR3. Each CDR3 protein is one row after TCRdb ran MiXCR on the multiplex PCR reads. The table has some 460,000 distinct CDR3 sequences, more than 15% seen once. The data stem from a study of T cells in Graves' hyperthyroidism and ophthalmopathy. The CDR3 covers 16 residues. The V end was cut by 5 bases, the J end by 9 bases, with 25 bases between. In germline, CDR1 is SEHNR, CDR2 FQNEAQ (reference sequence).

J is TRBJ2-5 and V is TRBV7-9, with D perhaps TRBD2 (5 bases). This sequence originates from a woman aged 18-35 years with Graves' hyperthyroidism. Sequenced material: blood. The CDR3 nucleotides are TGTGCCAGCAGCCCCCGAGGAGGCGTCGGAACGGCGTCCCAGTACTTC. Its protein product is CASSPRGGVGTASQYF. Supplemented by reference TRBV7-9 and TRBJ2-5, the full variable domain reads DTGVSQNPRHKITKRGQNVTFRCDPISEHNRLYWYRQTLGQGPEFLTYFQNEAQLEKSRLLSDRFSAERPKGSFSTLEIQRTEQGDSAMYLCASSPRGGVGTASQYFGPGTRLLVL.